The clone carrying this T cell receptor (beta chain) appeared many times. The data were taken from a study of T cells in Graves' hyperthyroidism and ophthalmopathy. Graves' hyperthyroidism qualified as stable when ophthalmopathy did not progress within 18 months. Patients were excluded for uncontrolled infection, other autoimmune disease, pregnancy or lactation. Used for diagnoses were clinical symptoms, serum thyroxine and TRAb, thyroid ultrasound and orbital computed tomography. From approximately 9.5 ml of fresh peripheral blood, PBMCs were isolated. Amplification of TCR beta CDR3 regions used RNA as the template. First-round RT-PCR of the TCR CDR3 relied on the HTBI primer set. From the multiplex PCR reads, TCRdb called clonotypes with MiXCR, one entry per CDR3 protein. Here the sample spans about 510,000 distinct CDR3 sequences, less than 15% being singletons. Sample: blood. The sequence came from a woman aged 40 to 50 with Graves' hyperthyroidism.

CDR3 in amino acids: CSARDTLAAADTQYF. In nucleotides, the CDR3 is TGCAGTGCTAGAGATACCCTAGCGGCCGCAGATACGCAGTATTTT. The rearrangement links TRBV20-1 to TRBJ2-3; TRBD2 matches 7 bases. The junction had 7 bases not matched to a gene; V was cut back by 0 bases and J by 4 bases. The CDR3 covers 15 residues. Germline CDR1 is DFQATT and CDR2 is SNEGSKA (reference sequence).